This is a list of T cell receptor beta chains from one sample in a study of cytomegalovirus exposure and HLA in healthy donors. Using immunoSEQ multiplex PCR, the repertoire was profiled, and TCRdb retains in-frame clones only, with some absent. The data contain about 130,000 clones, about 68% of them singletons. Material: PBMCs. These TCRs come from a human donor in good health. Both conserved end residues are part of each CDR3. The D gene is left open where the match is weak. Clone size appears in some rows only: once, few, many, or a class for an expanded clone.

j_call,clone_size,v_call,d_call,cdr3_nt,cdr3_aa
TRBJ1-4,.,TRBV4-1,TRBD1,TGCGCCAGCAGCCAGCCGACAGGGAAGGCGAAAGAAAAACTGTTTTTT,CASSQPTGKAKEKLFF
TRBJ1-4,.,TRBV4-1,TRBD1,TGCGCCAGCAGCCAAGACTCAGGGGGTAGTGAAAAACTGTTTTTT,CASSQDSGGSEKLFF
TRBJ2-7,few,TRBV5-1,TRBD1,TGCGCCAGCAGCCTGACCACTACAGGGGCCTACGAGCAGTACTTC,CASSLTTTGAYEQYF
TRBJ1-3,.,TRBV18,.,TGTGCCAGCTCACTAGGACAAGACCTCTCTGGAAACACCATATATTTT,CASSLGQDLSGNTIYF
TRBJ2-2,.,TRBV19,.,TGTGCCAGTAGTAGCAGGGGTGGAACCGGGGAGCTGTTTTTT,CASSSRGGTGELFF
TRBJ2-7,few,TRBV6-6,TRBD1,TGTGCCAGCAGTTACTCGGACAGGTCCTACGAGCAGTACTTC,CASSYSDRSYEQYF
TRBJ2-7,few,TRBV16,TRBD1,TGTGCCAGCAGCCAACTCCTAGGACAGGGGGCCTACGAGCAGTACTTC,CASSQLLGQGAYEQYF
TRBJ2-7,.,TRBV18,TRBD1,TGTGCCAGCTCACCACAGGGGGCTGGGGACGAGCAGTACTTC,CASSPQGAGDEQYF
TRBJ1-3,.,TRBV7-8,.,TGTGCCAGCAGCTTAGTAGAAGCGAACTCTGGAAACACCATATATTTT,CASSLVEANSGNTIYF
TRBJ2-7,few,TRBV4-1,TRBD2,TGCGCCAGCAGCCAAGTTCTTACTAGCGGGACGTACGAGCAGTACTTC,CASSQVLTSGTYEQYF
TRBJ2-3,.,TRBV9,.,TGTGCCAGCAGCGCGGTCCGTTCCACAGATACGCAGTATTTT,CASSAVRSTDTQYF
TRBJ1-1,.,TRBV5-1,TRBD1,TGCGCCAGCAGCTCCAGGGGGATTATGAACACTGAAGCTTTCTTT,CASSSRGIMNTEAFF
TRBJ2-5,.,TRBV7-9,.,TGTGCCAGCAGCTTCACTAGCCAAGAGACCCAGTACTTC,CASSFTSQETQYF
TRBJ2-7,.,TRBV4-1,.,TGCGCCAGCAGCCGGTTAGCGGCAATCAACTCCTACGAGCAGTACTTC,CASSRLAAINSYEQYF
TRBJ2-7,few,TRBV20-1,.,TGCAGTGCTGCCGGCAGGGGCGAGCAGTACTTC,CSAAGRGEQYF
TRBJ2-7,.,TRBV27,.,TGTGCCAGCAGTTTGCTAGGCGAGCAGTACTTC,CASSLLGEQYF
TRBJ2-1,few,TRBV6-1,TRBD1,TGTGCCAGCAGTAACCAGGGGGCGGGATATGAGCAGTTCTTC,CASSNQGAGYEQFF
TRBJ1-2,.,TRBV5-8,.,TGTGCCAGCAGCTTGGCTTGGCGGATCTATGGCTACACCTTC,CASSLAWRIYGYTF
TRBJ2-1,few,TRBV2,TRBD2,TGTGCCAGCAGTCCTACTAGCGGAGGACATGAGCAGTTCTTC,CASSPTSGGHEQFF
TRBJ1-3,.,TRBV2,.,TGTGCCAGCAGTTACCCGACACTTTCTGGAAACACCATATATTTT,CASSYPTLSGNTIYF
TRBJ2-5,.,TRBV6-6,TRBD1,TGTGCCAGCACGGGACAGGGCCTCCAAGAGACCCAGTACTTC,CASTGQGLQETQYF
TRBJ1-1,.,TRBV18,TRBD1,TGTGCCAGCTCACTAGGGACAGGGGTTGGGAACACTGAAGCTTTCTTT,CASSLGTGVGNTEAFF
TRBJ2-1,.,TRBV4-1,.,TGCGCCAGCAGCCAAGAGGGAGGGACAGGCACCCACAATGAGCAGTTCTTC,CASSQEGGTGTHNEQFF
TRBJ2-1,.,TRBV7-6,.,TGTGCCAGCAGCCCCCGACAGGTTGGTGAGCAGTTCTTC,CASSPRQVGEQFF
TRBJ2-7,.,TRBV7-2,TRBD1,TGTGCCAGCAGCCCGGGACAGGGCCCTTACGAGCAGTACTTC,CASSPGQGPYEQYF
TRBJ1-5,.,TRBV4-2,.,TGTGCCAGCAGCGAGGCGTACGGCAATAGCAATCAGCCCCAGCATTTT,CASSEAYGNSNQPQHF
TRBJ2-7,.,TRBV6-6,TRBD2,TGTGCCAGCAGTTACCGTAGCGGGAGGGCCGGCGAGCAGTACTTC,CASSYRSGRAGEQYF
TRBJ1-1,.,TRBV27,TRBD1,TGTGCCAGCAGTGGGGTAGGGACAGGTGGGACTGAAGCTTTCTTT,CASSGVGTGGTEAFF
TRBJ2-7,few,TRBV6-5,TRBD1,TGTGCCAGCAGTAGACAGGGGGTAGACTACGAGCAGTACTTC,CASSRQGVDYEQYF
TRBJ2-3,.,TRBV25-1,TRBD1,TGTGCCAGCAGTGGTCCGAGACAGGGGGCTCGTACGCAGTATTTT,CASSGPRQGARTQYF
TRBJ2-7,.,TRBV9,.,TGTGCCAGCAGCGCATCGGGGGTTCTCTCCTACGAGCAGTACTTC,CASSASGVLSYEQYF
TRBJ2-3,.,TRBV11-3,.,TGTGTCAGCACCTCACTAGCAAATTCCATAGATACGCAGTATTTT,CVSTSLANSIDTQYF
TRBJ2-3,.,TRBV9,TRBD2,TGTGCCAGCAGCGACCAAGCGGGGACTAGCACAGATACGCAGTATTTT,CASSDQAGTSTDTQYF
TRBJ2-7,.,TRBV5-1,TRBD1,TGCGCCAGCAGCCGTACAGGGGGGAGTTCCTACGAGCAGTACTTC,CASSRTGGSSYEQYF
TRBJ2-2,.,TRBV25-1,.,TGTGCCAGCAGTGAGACCGGGATGGGCGGGGAGCTGTTTTTT,CASSETGMGGELFF
TRBJ2-7,.,TRBV28,TRBD2,TGTGCCAGCAACATAGCGGGAACTTCCTACGAGCAGTACTTC,CASNIAGTSYEQYF
TRBJ2-7,.,TRBV4-1,TRBD2,TGCGCCAGCAGCCGCGCGTGGGCTAGCGGGAGTAGCGAGCAGTACTTC,CASSRAWASGSSEQYF
TRBJ2-2,.,TRBV7-3,TRBD2,TGTGCCAGCAGCTTAATAGCGGGAGGGAACACCGGGGAGCTGTTTTTT,CASSLIAGGNTGELFF
TRBJ1-4,.,TRBV11-2,TRBD1,TGTGCCAGCAGCCCTTTGGACAGGGTACGAGAAAAACTGTTTTTT,CASSPLDRVREKLFF
TRBJ2-3,.,TRBV5-4,.,TGTGCCAGCAGCTTGGTAATCGGGTCGCTGGATACGCAGTATTTT,CASSLVIGSLDTQYF
TRBJ2-3,few,TRBV29-1,TRBD2,TGCAGCGGGAATAGCGGGAGTCTCGCAGATACGCAGTATTTT,CSGNSGSLADTQYF
TRBJ2-4,.,TRBV29-1,.,TGCAGCAGAAGCTTAGCCAAAAACATTCAGTACTTC,CSRSLAKNIQYF
TRBJ1-5,few,TRBV18,.,TGTGCCAGCTCACCAAATCCGGGGGGCAATCAGCCCCAGCATTTT,CASSPNPGGNQPQHF
TRBJ1-4,.,TRBV28,TRBD1,TGTGCCAGCCAGGTGGCAGGGGGGAGTGAAAAACTGTTTTTT,CASQVAGGSEKLFF
TRBJ1-3,.,TRBV18,TRBD1,TGTGCCAGCTCACTCGAACAGGGGTCTGGAAACACCATATATTTT,CASSLEQGSGNTIYF
TRBJ2-7,.,TRBV28,TRBD2,TGTGCCACACTAGCGGGACCGCCCTACGAGCAGTACTTC,CATLAGPPYEQYF
TRBJ2-7,.,TRBV19,.,TGTGCCAGTACCCTGGGGGCGGGTCCCTACGAGCAGTACTTC,CASTLGAGPYEQYF
TRBJ2-7,.,TRBV19,TRBD2,TGTGCCAGTTCCCGGACTAGCGGGAGCTACGAGCAGTACTTC,CASSRTSGSYEQYF
TRBJ2-7,few,TRBV10-3,.,TGTGCCATCAGTGAGTCGGCTACAGGGTCCGAGCAGTACTTC,CAISESATGSEQYF
TRBJ2-5,.,TRBV28,TRBD1,TGTGCCACCCGCCAACAGGGGTACGAGACCCAGTACTTC,CATRQQGYETQYF
TRBJ2-3,.,TRBV9,TRBD2,TGTGCCAGCAGCGCCCAGGGACTAGCGGACACAGATACGCAGTATTTT,CASSAQGLADTDTQYF
TRBJ2-2,.,TRBV7-3,TRBD2,TGTGCCAGCAGCTTAATGGGACTAGCGGGATACGCGAACACCGGGGAGCTGTTTTTT,CASSLMGLAGYANTGELFF
TRBJ1-1,.,TRBV5-1,TRBD1,TGCGCCAGCAGTCCGGGACAGATGAACACTGAAGCTTTCTTT,CASSPGQMNTEAFF
TRBJ2-7,.,TRBV11-1,.,TGTGCCAGCAGCCCCGACAGCTCCTACGAGCAGTACTTC,CASSPDSSYEQYF
TRBJ2-7,.,TRBV5-4,TRBD2,TGTGCCAGCAGCTCCTCCCTAGCGGGAGGAGTAGCGTACGAGCAGTACTTC,CASSSSLAGGVAYEQYF
TRBJ2-7,.,TRBV4-1,.,TGCGCCAGCAGCCAAGAAGTAAGCGTTCTATCCTACGAGCAGTACTTC,CASSQEVSVLSYEQYF
TRBJ1-1,.,TRBV28,.,TGTGCCAGCAGCCCCTCGGGGATTAGGGCTGAAGCTTTCTTT,CASSPSGIRAEAFF
TRBJ2-7,.,TRBV6-5,.,TGTGCCAGCAGTTACTCGGGAGTCCTAGGGGAGCAGTACTTC,CASSYSGVLGEQYF
TRBJ2-7,.,TRBV12-5,.,TGTGCTAGTGGTTTGACCCCTCGACTAGACAGCTCCTACGAGCAGTACTTC,CASGLTPRLDSSYEQYF
TRBJ1-5,.,TRBV5-1,.,TGCGCCAGCAGCTTGGAGGGGACTGGGGGCAATCAGCCCCAGCATTTT,CASSLEGTGGNQPQHF